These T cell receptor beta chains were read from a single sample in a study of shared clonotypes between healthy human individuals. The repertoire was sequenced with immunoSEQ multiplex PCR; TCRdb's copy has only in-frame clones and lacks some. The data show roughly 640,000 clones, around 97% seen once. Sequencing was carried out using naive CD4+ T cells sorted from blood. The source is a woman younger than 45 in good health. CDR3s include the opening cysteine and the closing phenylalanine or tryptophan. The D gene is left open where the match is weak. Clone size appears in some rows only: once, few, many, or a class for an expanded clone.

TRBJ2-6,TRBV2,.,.,CASSEGLGEVGANVLTF,TGTGCCAGCAGTGAAGGGCTAGGGGAGGTAGGGGCCAACGTCCTGACTTTC
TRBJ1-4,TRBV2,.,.,CASSDHDAGASNEKLFF,TGTGCCAGCAGCGACCATGATGCTGGAGCATCTAATGAAAAACTGTTTTTT
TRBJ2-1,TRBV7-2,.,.,CASSLTAAGLPGEQFF,TGTGCCAGCAGCTTAACCGCTGCGGGACTGCCCGGTGAGCAGTTCTTC
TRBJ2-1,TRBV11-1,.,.,CASRVYPYNEQFF,TGTGCCAGCCGAGTATACCCTTACAATGAGCAGTTCTTC
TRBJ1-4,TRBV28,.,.,CASSFGGAGEKLFF,TGTGCCAGCAGTTTCGGAGGGGCGGGAGAAAAACTGTTTTTT
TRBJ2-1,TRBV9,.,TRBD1,CASSVAGTGQNEQFF,TGTGCCAGCAGCGTAGCTGGGACAGGGCAAAATGAGCAGTTCTTC
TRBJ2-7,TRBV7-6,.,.,CASSSSTAQYF,TGTGCCAGCAGCTCATCTACCGCGCAGTACTTC
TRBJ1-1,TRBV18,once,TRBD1,CASPPTGARNTEAFF,TGTGCCAGCCCCCCTACAGGGGCTCGGAACACTGAAGCTTTCTTT
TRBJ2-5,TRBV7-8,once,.,CASSSFGEETQYF,TGTGCCAGCAGCAGCTTCGGGGAAGAGACCCAGTACTTC
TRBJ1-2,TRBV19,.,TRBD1,CAIRTGGYGYTF,TGTGCCATCCGGACAGGGGGCTATGGCTACACCTTC
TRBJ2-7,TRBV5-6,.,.,CASSLAYEQYF,TGTGCCAGCAGCTTGGCCTACGAGCAGTACTTC
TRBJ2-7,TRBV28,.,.,CASSSPAAGLQTYEQYF,TGTGCCAGCAGTTCCCCCGCGGCGGGACTCCAAACCTACGAGCAGTACTTC
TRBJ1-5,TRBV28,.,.,CASSFGGLLNNQPQHF,TGTGCCAGCAGTTTCGGTGGGCTTTTGAATAATCAGCCCCAGCATTTT
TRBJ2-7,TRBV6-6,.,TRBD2,CASRPIAGGPYEQYF,TGTGCCAGCAGACCCATAGCGGGAGGACCCTACGAGCAGTACTTC
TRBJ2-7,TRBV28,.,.,CASSSYRVNEQYF,TGTGCCAGCAGTAGCTACAGGGTGAACGAGCAGTACTTC
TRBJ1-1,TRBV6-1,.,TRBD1,CASSTDRDIGTEAFF,TGTGCCAGCAGTACGGACAGGGATATTGGCACTGAAGCTTTCTTT
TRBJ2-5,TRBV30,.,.,CAWLLPGKETQYF,TGTGCCTGGTTACTACCGGGGAAGGAGACCCAGTACTTC
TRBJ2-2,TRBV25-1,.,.,CASSDRSSSTGELFF,TGTGCCAGCAGTGATAGATCTAGCTCCACCGGGGAGCTGTTTTTT
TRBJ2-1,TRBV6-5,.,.,CASSSDRITYNEQFF,TGTGCCAGCAGTTCGGACAGAATCACCTACAATGAGCAGTTCTTC
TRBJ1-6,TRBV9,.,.,CASSVVSGIPPLHF,TGTGCCAGCAGCGTAGTTTCCGGGATTCCACCCCTCCACTTT
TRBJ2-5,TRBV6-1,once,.,CASSKRRDRETQYF,TGTGCCAGCAGCAAAAGGCGGGATCGAGAGACCCAGTACTTC
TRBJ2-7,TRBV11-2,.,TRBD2,CASSPQRERTYEQYF,TGTGCCAGCAGCCCCCAGCGGGAGAGAACCTACGAGCAGTACTTC
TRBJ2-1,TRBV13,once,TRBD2,CASSLSPLGAGVRSYNEQFF,TGTGCCAGCAGCTTATCGCCCCTGGGAGCGGGAGTCCGGTCCTACAATGAGCAGTTCTTC
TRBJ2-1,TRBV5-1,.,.,CASSLVPWLQQGEQFF,TGCGCCAGCAGCCTGGTACCCTGGCTCCAACAAGGTGAGCAGTTCTTC
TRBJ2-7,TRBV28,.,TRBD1,CASSWDRPTYEQYF,TGTGCCAGCAGTTGGGACAGGCCTACCTACGAGCAGTACTTC
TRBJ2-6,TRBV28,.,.,CASKQGSGANVLTF,TGTGCCAGCAAACAGGGTTCTGGGGCCAACGTCCTGACTTTC
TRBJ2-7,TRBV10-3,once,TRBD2,CAISSAAAGASYEQYF,TGTGCCATCAGTTCTGCCGCAGCGGGAGCTTCCTACGAGCAGTACTTC
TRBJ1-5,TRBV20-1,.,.,CSASETQPQHF,TGCAGTGCTAGCGAAACCCAGCCCCAGCATTTT
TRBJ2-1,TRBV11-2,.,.,CASSYARWRRTEQFF,TGTGCCAGCTCCTACGCCCGGTGGAGACGGACTGAGCAGTTCTTC
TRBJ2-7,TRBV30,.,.,CAWSGDIATYEQYF,TGTGCCTGGAGTGGCGACATTGCTACCTACGAGCAGTACTTC
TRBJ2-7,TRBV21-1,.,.,CASSGTSRYEQYF,TGTGCCAGCAGCGGTACTAGCCGATACGAGCAGTACTTC
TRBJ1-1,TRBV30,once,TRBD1,CAWVQGMSTEAFF,TGTGCCTGGGTACAGGGGATGAGCACTGAAGCTTTCTTT
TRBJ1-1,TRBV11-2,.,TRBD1,CASSLGWAGGTEAFF,TGTGCCAGCAGCTTAGGGTGGGCAGGGGGCACTGAAGCTTTCTTT
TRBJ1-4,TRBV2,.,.,CASSLGQSNEKLFF,TGTGCCAGCAGTCTTGGACAGAGTAATGAAAAACTGTTTTTT
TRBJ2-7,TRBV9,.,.,CASSAGTLFTEQYF,TGTGCCAGCAGCGCCGGGACCCTTTTTACCGAGCAGTACTTC
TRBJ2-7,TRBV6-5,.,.,CASSRDGIPSYEQYF,TGTGCCAGCAGCCGCGACGGGATACCCTCCTACGAGCAGTACTTC
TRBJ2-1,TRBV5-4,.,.,CASSLTGRSEQFF,TGTGCCAGCAGCTTGACGGGTAGGAGTGAGCAGTTCTTC
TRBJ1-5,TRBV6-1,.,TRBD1,CASNLRDRVKQPQHF,TGTGCCAGCAACCTCCGGGACAGGGTGAAGCAGCCCCAGCATTTT
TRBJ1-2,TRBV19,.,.,CASRLITNYGYTF,TGTGCCAGCAGGCTTATCACTAACTATGGCTACACCTTC
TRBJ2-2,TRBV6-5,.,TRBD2,CASSYASGSAGELFF,TGTGCCAGCAGTTACGCTAGCGGGAGCGCCGGGGAGCTGTTTTTT
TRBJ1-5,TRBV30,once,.,CAWSSTGNQPQHF,TGTGCCTGGAGTAGCACAGGAAATCAGCCCCAGCATTTT
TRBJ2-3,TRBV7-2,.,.,CASRRTSLLTDTQYF,TGTGCCAGCAGACGGACTTCCCTCCTCACAGATACGCAGTATTTT
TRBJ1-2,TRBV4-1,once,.,CASSHPTGRPNYGYTF,TGCGCCAGCAGCCACCCGACCGGTCGGCCTAACTATGGCTACACCTTC
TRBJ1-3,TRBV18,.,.,CASSSRAQLTGNTIYF,TGTGCCAGCTCAAGCCGGGCACAGCTTACTGGAAACACCATATATTTT
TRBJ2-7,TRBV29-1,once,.,CSVEDGGLEQYF,TGCAGCGTTGAAGATGGTGGTTTGGAGCAGTACTTC
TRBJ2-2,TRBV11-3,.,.,CASTLRTDTGELFF,TGTGCCAGCACCCTCAGGACGGACACCGGGGAGCTGTTTTTT
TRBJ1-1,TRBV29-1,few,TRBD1,CSVGDSTEAFF,TGCAGCGTTGGGGACAGCACTGAAGCTTTCTTT